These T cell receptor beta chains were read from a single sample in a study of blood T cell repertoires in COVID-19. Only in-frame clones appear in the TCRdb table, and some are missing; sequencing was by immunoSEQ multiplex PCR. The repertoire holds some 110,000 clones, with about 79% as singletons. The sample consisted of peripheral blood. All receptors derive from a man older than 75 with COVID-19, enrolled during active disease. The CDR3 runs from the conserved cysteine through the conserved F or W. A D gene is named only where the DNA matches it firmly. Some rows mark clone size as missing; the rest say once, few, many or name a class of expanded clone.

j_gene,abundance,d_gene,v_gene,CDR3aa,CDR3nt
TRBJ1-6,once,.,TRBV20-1,CSARDSIPLHF,TGCAGTGCTAGAGATTCCATACCCCTCCACTTT
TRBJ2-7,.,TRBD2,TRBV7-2,CASSLGGAGTSSYEQYF,TGTGCCAGCAGCTTGGGGGGGGCAGGGACTAGCTCCTACGAGCAGTACTTC
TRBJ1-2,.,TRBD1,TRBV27,CASSMTSGTGNYGYTF,TGTGCCAGCAGTATGACCTCCGGGACAGGGAACTATGGCTACACCTTC
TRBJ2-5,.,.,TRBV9,CASSPHSPGRDWPETQYF,TGTGCCAGCAGCCCCCATAGCCCAGGGCGGGATTGGCCGGAGACCCAGTACTTC
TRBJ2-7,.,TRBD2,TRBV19,CASSIVAGGAYEQYF,TGTGCCAGTAGTATAGTGGCGGGAGGGGCCTACGAGCAGTACTTC
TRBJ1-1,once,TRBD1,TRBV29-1,CSVAGSQGATTEAFF,TGCAGCGTTGCGGGTTCCCAGGGGGCTACCACTGAAGCTTTCTTT
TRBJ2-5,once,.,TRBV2,CASRGDLQETQYF,TGTGCCAGCAGAGGGGATCTCCAAGAGACCCAGTACTTC
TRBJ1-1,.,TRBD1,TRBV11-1,CASSLGRGRNTEAFF,TGTGCCAGCAGCTTAGGCAGGGGGCGTAACACTGAAGCTTTCTTT
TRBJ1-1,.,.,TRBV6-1,CASSESVLMNTEAFF,TGTGCCAGCAGTGAAAGCGTTCTGATGAACACTGAAGCTTTCTTT
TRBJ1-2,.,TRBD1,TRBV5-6,CASSPLGQGAYGYTF,TGTGCCAGCAGTCCCCTGGGACAGGGGGCGTATGGCTACACCTTC
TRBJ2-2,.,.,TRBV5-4,CASSPDSANTGELFF,TGTGCCAGCAGCCCGGACAGCGCGAACACCGGGGAGCTGTTTTTT
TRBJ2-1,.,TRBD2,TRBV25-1,CATSASSYNEQFF,TGTGCTACTAGCGCCAGCTCCTACAATGAGCAGTTCTTC
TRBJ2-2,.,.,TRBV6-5,CASSYGQGGKSGELFF,TGTGCCAGCAGTTACGGTCAGGGGGGCAAGTCCGGGGAGCTGTTTTTT
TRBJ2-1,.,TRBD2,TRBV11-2,CASSTGTSGGYNEQFF,TGTGCCAGCAGCACCGGGACTAGCGGGGGCTACAATGAGCAGTTCTTC
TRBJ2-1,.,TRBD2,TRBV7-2,CASSTLAGSYNEQFF,TGTGCCAGCAGCACTCTAGCGGGCTCCTACAATGAGCAGTTCTTC
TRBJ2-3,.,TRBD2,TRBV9,CASSVRGGDTQYF,TGTGCCAGCAGCGTACGCGGGGGAGATACGCAGTATTTT
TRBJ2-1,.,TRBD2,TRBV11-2,CASRLVTTSGIYNEQFF,TGTGCCAGCAGGTTGGTAACAACTAGCGGGATCTACAATGAGCAGTTCTTC
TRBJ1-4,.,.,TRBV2,CASMRAPGRDEKLFF,TGTGCCAGCATGAGGGCTCCAGGGAGGGATGAAAAACTGTTTTTT
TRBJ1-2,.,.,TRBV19,CASRYGDYGYTF,TGTGCCAGTCGGTATGGAGACTATGGCTACACCTTC
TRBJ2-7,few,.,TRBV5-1,CASSYSGAYEQYF,TGCGCCAGCAGCTACAGCGGCGCCTACGAGCAGTACTTC
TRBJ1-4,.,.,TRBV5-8,CASSSQPGPKLFF,TGTGCCAGCAGCTCCCAGCCGGGTCCAAAACTGTTTTTT
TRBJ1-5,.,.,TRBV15,CATSRDRGNQPQHF,TGTGCCACCAGCAGAGATCGAGGGAATCAGCCCCAGCATTTT
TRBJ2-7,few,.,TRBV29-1,CSVEERQGQYF,TGCAGCGTTGAAGAACGGCAGGGGCAGTACTTC
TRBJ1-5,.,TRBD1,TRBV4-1,CASSQALTGIVQPQHF,TGCGCCAGCAGCCAAGCCCTGACAGGGATCGTACAGCCCCAGCATTTT
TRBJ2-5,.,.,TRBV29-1,CSVKTVQETQYF,TGCAGCGTTAAGACAGTCCAAGAGACCCAGTACTTC
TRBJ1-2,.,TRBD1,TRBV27,CASSSPGTGYGYTF,TGTGCCAGCAGTTCCCCCGGGACAGGCTATGGCTACACCTTC
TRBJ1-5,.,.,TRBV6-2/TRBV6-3,CASSYAGTSNQPQHF,TGTGCCAGCAGTTACGCGGGAACGAGCAATCAGCCCCAGCATTTT